This TCR beta chain was sequenced for a study of cytomegalovirus exposure and HLA in healthy donors. The study, taken as a whole, reports: Association with HLA alleles at 0.05 false discovery rate was found for roughly 17,000 TCR beta sequences in a later analysis. In an earlier analysis, in around 590 donors, most V segments appeared productive either ~90% or ~30% of the time.

Remarks on this clone: Its antigen is unidentified.

Germline CDR1 reads SGHRS; CDR2 reads YFSETQ. Trimming removed 5 bases at V and 3 bases at J, with 11 bases between. This CDR3 is built from 14 residues. PCR used 60 Vbeta primers and 13 Jbeta primers. How the authors handled the data: Later, tens of millions of unique TCR beta chains were counted in an analysis, and approximately 10 million of them were shared. Clones were sequenced by immunoSEQ multiplex PCR, and TCRdb holds only the in-frame ones, with some missing. V, J and clone size derive from that table, while D and trimming were established from the DNA sequence. There are under 200,000 clones in the sample, with 2.1% held by the top ten.

The sequence derives from a man younger than 45 in good health and CMV-seronegative. The V gene is TRBV5-1, the J gene TRBJ2-2; D is ambiguous. Source material: PBMCs. CDR3 in amino acids: CASRPYTDTGELFF. The CDR3, as DNA: TGCGCCAGCAGACCCTATACAGACACCGGGGAGCTGTTTTTT.